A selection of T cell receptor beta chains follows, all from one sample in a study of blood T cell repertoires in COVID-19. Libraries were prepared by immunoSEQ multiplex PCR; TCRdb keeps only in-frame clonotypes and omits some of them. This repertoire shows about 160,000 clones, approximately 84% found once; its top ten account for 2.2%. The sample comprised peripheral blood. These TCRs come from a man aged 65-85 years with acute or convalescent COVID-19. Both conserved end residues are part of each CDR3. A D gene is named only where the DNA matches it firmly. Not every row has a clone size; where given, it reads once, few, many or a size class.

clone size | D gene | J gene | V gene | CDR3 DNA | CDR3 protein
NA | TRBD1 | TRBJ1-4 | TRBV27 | TGTGCCAGCAGTCCCACCGGGACAGGGGAAGAAAAACTGTTTTTT | CASSPTGTGEEKLFF
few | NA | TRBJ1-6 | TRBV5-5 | TGTGCCAGCAGCATTACCGGGACAATTAATTCACCCCTCCACTTT | CASSITGTINSPLHF
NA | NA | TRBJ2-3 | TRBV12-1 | TGTGCCAGCAGCCCCGGGACAGAGTATAGCACAGATACGCAGTATTTT | CASSPGTEYSTDTQYF
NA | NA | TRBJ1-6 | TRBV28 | TGTGCCAGCACCCCCCGGGGGGAGTGGCCACCCCTCCACTTT | CASTPRGEWPPLHF
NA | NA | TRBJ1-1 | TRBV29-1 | TGCAGCGTTGAAGAAGGGGTTAACACTGAAGCTTTCTTT | CSVEEGVNTEAFF
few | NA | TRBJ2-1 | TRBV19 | TGTGCCAGTAGTACCGACAGGACCGCGAGGAATGAGCAGTTCTTC | CASSTDRTARNEQFF
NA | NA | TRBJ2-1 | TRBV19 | TGTGCCAGTAGTGCCCAAGGGGCGGGGAATGAGCAGTTCTTC | CASSAQGAGNEQFF
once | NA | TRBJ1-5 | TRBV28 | TGTGCCAGCAGTTTAGCATCCGGGATCAAGAATCAGCCCCAGCATTTT | CASSLASGIKNQPQHF
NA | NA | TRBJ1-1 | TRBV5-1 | TGCGCCAGCAGCTGGGGGGTGGGCTACACTGAAGCTTTCTTT | CASSWGVGYTEAFF
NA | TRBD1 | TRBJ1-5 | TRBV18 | TGTGCCAGCTCACCTTATTGGACAGGGGGCTATCAGCCCCAGCATTTT | CASSPYWTGGYQPQHF
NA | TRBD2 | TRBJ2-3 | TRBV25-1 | TGTGCCAGCAGTATCCCGGGGGGGACAGATACGCAGTATTTT | CASSIPGGTDTQYF
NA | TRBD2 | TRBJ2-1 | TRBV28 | TGTGCCAGCAGTTCTGCGGGACTAGCGGGAGGGCCGGGATACAATGAGCAGTTCTTC | CASSSAGLAGGPGYNEQFF
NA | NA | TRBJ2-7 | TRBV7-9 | TGTGCCAGCAGCTTAGCGCGGGCGGACTACGAGCAGTACTTC | CASSLARADYEQYF
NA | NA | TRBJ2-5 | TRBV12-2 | TGTGCCTTCCCCCTTTGTTGGGGCATCCAAGAGACCCAGTACTTC | CAFPLCWGIQETQYF
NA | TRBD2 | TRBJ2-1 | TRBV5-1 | TGCGCCAGCAGCTTTAACAGGGGACTAGCGGGGGAGCCTAATGAGCAGTTCTTC | CASSFNRGLAGEPNEQFF
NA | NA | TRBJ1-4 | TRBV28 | TGTGCCAGCAGTTTCGACTCTGCAACTAATGAAAAACTGTTTTTT | CASSFDSATNEKLFF
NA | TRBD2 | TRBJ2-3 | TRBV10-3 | TGTGCCATCAGTGAGTCTCGGACTAGCGGGAGCACAGATACGCAGTATTTT | CAISESRTSGSTDTQYF
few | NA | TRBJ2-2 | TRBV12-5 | TGTGCTAGTGGTTTAAGGGGCACCGGGGAGCTGTTTTTT | CASGLRGTGELFF
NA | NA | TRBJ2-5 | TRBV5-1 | TGCGCCAGCAGCAGGGGACATCTCGGGGAGACCCAGTACTTC | CASSRGHLGETQYF
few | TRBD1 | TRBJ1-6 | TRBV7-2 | TGTGCCAGCAGCCCCACACACAGGGGTTCTCATTCACCCCTCCACTTT | CASSPTHRGSHSPLHF
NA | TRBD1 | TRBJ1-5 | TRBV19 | TGTGCCAGCACGGACAGGGGCGGGCAGCCCCAGCATTTT | CASTDRGGQPQHF
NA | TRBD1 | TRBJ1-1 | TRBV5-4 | TGTGCCAGCAGCCCCGGGACAGCGAACACTGAAGCTTTCTTT | CASSPGTANTEAFF
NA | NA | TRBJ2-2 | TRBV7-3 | TGTGCCAGCAGACTAGGAGGGTCCGGGGAGCTGTTTTTT | CASRLGGSGELFF
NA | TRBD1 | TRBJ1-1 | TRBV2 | TGTGCCAGCAATAGACAGGGAGGCGAAGCTTTCTTT | CASNRQGGEAFF
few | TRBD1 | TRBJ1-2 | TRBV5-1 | TGCGCCAGCAGCCCGGGACAGGGCGATGGCTACACCTTC | CASSPGQGDGYTF
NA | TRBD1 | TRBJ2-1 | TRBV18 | TGTGCCAGCTCACCCGGGACAGACCTCTACAATGAGCAGTTCTTC | CASSPGTDLYNEQFF
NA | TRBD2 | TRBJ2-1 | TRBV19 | TGTGCCAGTGGGAGGACTAGCGGGAGCTCCTACAATGAGCAGTTCTTC | CASGRTSGSSYNEQFF
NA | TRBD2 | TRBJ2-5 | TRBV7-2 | TGTGCCAGCAGCTTAGGGGGAGCGGGAGCAGGCGAGACCCAGTACTTC | CASSLGGAGAGETQYF
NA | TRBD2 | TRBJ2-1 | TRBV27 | TGTGCCAGCAGTTCGGGACTAGCGGAGTTCAATGAGCAGTTCTTC | CASSSGLAEFNEQFF
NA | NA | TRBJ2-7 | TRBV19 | TGTGCCAGTAGTATAAACGGACTTCCACACGAGCAGTACTTC | CASSINGLPHEQYF
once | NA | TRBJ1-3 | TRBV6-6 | TGTGCCAGCAGTTACACAGGGAGCTCTGGAAACACCATATATTTT | CASSYTGSSGNTIYF
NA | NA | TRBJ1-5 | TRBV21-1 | TGTGCCAGCAGCCTTCCCCGGGACAGGCCCTCATTAAGCAATCAGCCCCAGCATTTT | CASSLPRDRPSLSNQPQHF
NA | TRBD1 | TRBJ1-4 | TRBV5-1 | TGCGCCAGCAGCGACGGGACAGGGTTTGAAAAACTGTTTTTT | CASSDGTGFEKLFF
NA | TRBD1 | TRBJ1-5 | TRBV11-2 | TGTGCCAGCAGCTTAGACCCGGGACAGCCCAATCAGCCCCAGCATTTT | CASSLDPGQPNQPQHF
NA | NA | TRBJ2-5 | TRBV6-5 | TGTGCCAGCAGTTACTCGAGGCAGGGGGAGACCCAGTACTTC | CASSYSRQGETQYF
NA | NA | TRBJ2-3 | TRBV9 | TGTGCCAGCAGCCTAGAAGGCCCGGAGGATACGCAGTATTTT | CASSLEGPEDTQYF
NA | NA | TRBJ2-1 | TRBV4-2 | TGTGCCAGCAGCCAAGGACACTACAATGAGCAGTTCTTC | CASSQGHYNEQFF
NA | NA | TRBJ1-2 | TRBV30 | TGTGCCTGGAGTGTAGACAGAGGCTATGGCTACACCTTC | CAWSVDRGYGYTF
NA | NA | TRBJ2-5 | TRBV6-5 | TGTGCCAGCGGCGACATTGGGTGGGAGACCCAGTACTTC | CASGDIGWETQYF
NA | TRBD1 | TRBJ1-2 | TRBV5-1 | TGCGCCAGCAGCTTGGAGACAGGGAACTATGGCTACACCTTC | CASSLETGNYGYTF
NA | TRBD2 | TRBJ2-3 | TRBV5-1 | TGCGCCAGCAGCACCCGGGAGCGGGACGGGACAGATACGCAGTATTTT | CASSTRERDGTDTQYF
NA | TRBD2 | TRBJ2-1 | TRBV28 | TGTGCCAGCAGTTTCCAGCCGGGACTAGGGTTTGAGCAGTTCTTC | CASSFQPGLGFEQFF
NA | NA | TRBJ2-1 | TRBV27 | TGTGCCAGCAGTTTTTCGGGGGGCGGGTACAATGAGCAGTTCTTC | CASSFSGGGYNEQFF
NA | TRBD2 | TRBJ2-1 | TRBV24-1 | TGTGCCACCAGTGCCCGACCTCTAGCGGGGGCTTACAATGAGCAGTTCTTC | CATSARPLAGAYNEQFF
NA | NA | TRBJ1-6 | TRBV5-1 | TGCGCCAGCAGCTTGGCCGGCAGGCCTTCGACGAGCTCCTATAATTCACCCCTCCACTTT | CASSLAGRPSTSSYNSPLHF
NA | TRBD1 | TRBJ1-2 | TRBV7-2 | TGTGCCAGCAGCCCCCAACAGGGGGCCTGGGACTATGGCTACACCTTC | CASSPQQGAWDYGYTF
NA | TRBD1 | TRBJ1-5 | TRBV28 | TGTGCCAGCGGAGGGACAGCATTTAATCAGCCCCAGCATTTT | CASGGTAFNQPQHF
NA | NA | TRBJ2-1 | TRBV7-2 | TGTGCCAGCAGCTTCGCGGGACCCTACAATGAGCAGTTCTTC | CASSFAGPYNEQFF
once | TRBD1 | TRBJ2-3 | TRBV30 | TGTGCCTGGAGCGACAGGGCCTTGGCAGATACGCAGTATTTT | CAWSDRALADTQYF
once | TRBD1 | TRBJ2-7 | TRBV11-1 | TGTGCCAGCAGCGAGGGACAGGGAAACTACGAGCAGTACTTC | CASSEGQGNYEQYF
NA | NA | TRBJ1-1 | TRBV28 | TGTGCCAGCAGTTCTCACAGTAAACTGAACACTGAAGCTTTCTTT | CASSSHSKLNTEAFF
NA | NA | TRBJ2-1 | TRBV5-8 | TGTGCCAGCAGCCGCCTGGAGACTAACTACAATGAGCAGTTCTTC | CASSRLETNYNEQFF
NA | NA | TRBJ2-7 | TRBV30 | TGTGCCTGGAACGGGGGCTCCTACGAGCAGTACTTC | CAWNGGSYEQYF
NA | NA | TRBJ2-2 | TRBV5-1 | TGCGCCAGCAGCTTTCTCGGCACCGGGGAGCTGTTTTTT | CASSFLGTGELFF
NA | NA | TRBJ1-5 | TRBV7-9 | TGTGCCAGCAGCTCCCTCGGGAATAGCAATCAGCCCCAGCATTTT | CASSSLGNSNQPQHF
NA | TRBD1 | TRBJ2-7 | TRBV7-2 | TGTGCCAGCAGCTTAGCCCGGACAGGCACCTACGAGCAGTACTTC | CASSLARTGTYEQYF
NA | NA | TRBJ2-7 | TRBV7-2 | TGTGCCAGCACGGGACTCCACTACGAGCAGTACTTC | CASTGLHYEQYF
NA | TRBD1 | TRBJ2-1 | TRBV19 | TGTGCCAGTAGGGCGACAGGGGGGAATGAGCAGTTCTTC | CASRATGGNEQFF
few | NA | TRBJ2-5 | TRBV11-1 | TGTGCCAGCAGCCGGAGGGGGGGTCAAGAGACCCAGTACTTC | CASSRRGGQETQYF
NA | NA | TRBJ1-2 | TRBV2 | TGTGCCAGCAGTGACAGTCTTAACTATGGCTACACCTTC | CASSDSLNYGYTF